This T cell receptor (beta chain) comes out of a study of blood T cell repertoires in COVID-19. On the study more broadly: The samples span acute and convalescent COVID-19 from the United States, Italy and Spain. In each case, the material was cDNA or gDNA derived from T cells, B-cell-depleted T cells, or PBMCs.

Original processing notes: It was from reference gene primer amplification that nucleated cell counts were estimated. Here immunoSEQ multiplex PCR was the method, and the copy in TCRdb shows in-frame clones only, minus some. Clone size and the V and J calls come from that table; the DNA yielded D and trimming. The sample contains 150,000 to 200,000 clones, about four fifths of which appear only once. This sequence was found in a human donor with acute or convalescent COVID-19. The donor label of this sample is uncertain. The sequenced sample was peripheral blood.

This CDR3 is CASSLERGTTYNEQFF. CDR3 nucleotide sequence: TGTGCCAGCAGCTTGGAAAGGGGGACTACCTACAATGAGCAGTTCTTC. V and J are TRBV5-8 and TRBJ2-1; tentatively, D is TRBD2 (7 bases). Trimming cost V 0 bases and J 2 bases, with 12 bases left between them. The CDR3 is 16 residues long. CDR1 is SGHTS and CDR2 is YDEGEE in the germline V gene.